One T cell receptor (beta chain) is described in this entry. Its target is not known. All donors were healthy, and all were Caucasian. TCRdb called the 5' RACE reads again in MiXCR, with one record for every CDR3 protein. Here the sample spans 300,000 to 400,000 distinct CDR3 sequences, 7% to 9.5% being singletons. The data were taken from a study of identical twins. The CDR3 contains 15 residues. Germline loops: CDR1 SGHDT, CDR2 YYEEEE. The germline V and J ends were trimmed by 4 bases and 3 bases, with 14 bases remaining between them. Study results and limitations: The more abundant beta clonotypes in cord blood had fewer insertions, and memory repertoires did not show this. Conclusions were based on cross-sectional statistical analysis, without following the same donors.

The chain combines TRBV5-6 with TRBJ2-1, with a possible D match to TRBD2 (5 bases). The sample taken for sequencing was naive T cells sorted from blood. The source is a woman between 50 and 59 years old in good health. CDR3 in amino acids: CASSLERRFYNEQFF. CDR3 nucleotide sequence: TGTGCCAGCAGCCTGGAGCGGAGGTTCTACAATGAGCAGTTCTTC. The variable domain in full, with the rest retrieved from reference TRBV5-6 and TRBJ2-1, is DAGVTQSPTHLIKTRGQQVTLRCSPKSGHDTVSWYQQALGQGPQFIFQYYEEEERQRGNFPDRFSGHQFPNYSSELNVNALLLGDSALYLCASSLERRFYNEQFFGPGTRLTVL.